The 3 T cell receptor beta chains below come from one sample, sequenced in a study of T cells after yellow fever vaccination. TCRdb itself ran the 5' RACE reads through MiXCR, one entry per CDR3 protein. The sample holds 610,000 or so distinct CDR3 sequences, 9% to 15% seen once. The sample here was PBMCs, taken on the day of the yellow fever booster vaccination. The receptors were gathered from a man aged 25 to 40 who received the YFV17D yellow fever vaccine.

The CDR3 region is CSVDGRGILGVNNEQFF. The CDR3, as DNA: TGCAGCGTTGACGGTCGGGGGATCCTGGGGGTAAACAATGAGCAGTTCTTC. This rearrangement joins TRBV29-1 to TRBJ2-1, with TRBD2 as a possible D gene (6 bases). The V and J ends lost 3 bases and 5 bases respectively, with 23 bases between them. CDR1 is SQVTM, CDR2 ANQGSEA, per germline. The CDR3 is 17 residues long.

The gene calls are TRBV20-1 and TRBJ2-1, with 10 bases fitting TRBD1. The ends lost 6 bases at V and 1 base at J; junction bases unmatched: 6. Germline-derived CDR1 and CDR2 are DFQATT and SNEGSKA (reference sequence). This CDR3 spans 15 amino acids. CDR3 loop: CSASWGQGSYNEQFF. DNA of the CDR3: TGCAGTGCGTCATGGGGACAGGGGTCCTACAATGAGCAGTTCTTC.

The chain has TRBV5-1 and TRBJ2-7; D uncertain. Trimming shortened V by 6 bases and J by 3 bases, and 13 bases separated the two germline ends. CDR3 size: 13 residues. Germline V gene sequence: CDR1 SGHRS, CDR2 YFSETQ. As DNA, the CDR3 is TGCGCCAGCAACTGGCAGCCGGACTACGAGCAGTACTTC. Its translation is CASNWQPDYEQYF.